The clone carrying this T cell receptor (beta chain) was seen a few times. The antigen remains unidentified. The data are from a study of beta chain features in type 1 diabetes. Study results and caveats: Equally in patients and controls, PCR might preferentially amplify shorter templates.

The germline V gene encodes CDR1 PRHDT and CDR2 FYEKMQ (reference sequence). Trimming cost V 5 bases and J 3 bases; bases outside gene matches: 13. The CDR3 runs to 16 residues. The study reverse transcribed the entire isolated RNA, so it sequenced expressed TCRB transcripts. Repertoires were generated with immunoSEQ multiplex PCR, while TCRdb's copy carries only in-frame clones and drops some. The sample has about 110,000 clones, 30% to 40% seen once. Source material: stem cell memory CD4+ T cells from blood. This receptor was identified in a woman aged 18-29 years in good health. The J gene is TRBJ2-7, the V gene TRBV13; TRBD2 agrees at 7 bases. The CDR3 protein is CASSLKGGLEIYEQYF. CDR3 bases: TGTGCCAGCAGCCTCAAGGGAGGACTAGAGATCTACGAGCAGTACTTC.